This record concerns one T cell receptor beta chain sequence. The target antigen is unknown. This sample is part of a study of T cell responses to AZD1222 COVID-19 vaccine. General study points: Repertoires in all cases were sampled only once the peak T cell response had passed. Within unmutated variant regions lay the reported targets of nearly half of spike-specific TCRs. A mostly white British donor set with more females was recruited, and clonal diversity was possibly underestimated.

The table came from immunoSEQ multiplex PCR; TCRdb's copy has only in-frame clones and leaves some out. The sample shows some 130,000 clones, roughly 93% of them seen only once. Germline lookup yields CDR1 SGHDT and CDR2 YYEEEE. This CDR3 comprises 16 residues. V lost 3 bases, J lost 4 bases, and 7 bases stayed unmatched. The starting material was peripheral blood, obtained on day 0 of AZD1222 vaccination. This rearrangement joins TRBV5-6 to TRBJ1-6; TRBD1 matches at 7 bases. This clonotype originated in an adult in good health. Here the CDR3 DNA reads TGTGCCAGCAGCTGGCGGCCAGGGGGATATAATTCACCCCTCCACTTT. Residues: CASSWRPGGYNSPLHF.